This TCR beta chain was captured by sequencing in a study of CD8+CD57+ T cells in acquired aplastic anemia. A word on this clonotype: Its antigen remains unknown.

V trimming: 8 bases; J trimming: 6 bases; junction bases outside the gene matches: 13. The CDR3 loop spans 15 amino acids. The germline CDR1 and CDR2 sequences are SNHLY and FYNNEI. The template used for profiling TCR beta VDJ and CDR3 was genomic DNA. MiXCR was run by TCRdb on the reads, yielding one entry per CDR3 protein. Seen here are roughly 160,000 distinct CDR3 sequences, around 75% observed once, and the top ten hold under 60%. Patients included in sequencing had previously demonstrated CD8+CD57+ cell expansion by flow cytometry. Findings and caveats of the study: Fewer than 30 CD8+ CDR3 sequences were shared between patients and controls.

The genes are TRBV2 and TRBJ2-1; 7 bases line up with TRBD2. The sequence was collected from a human donor with aplastic anemia. Sequencing used sorted CD4+, CD8+, or CD8+CD57+ T cells (not recorded which) from PBMCs. CDR3: CASRTTSTGSNEQFF. In DNA form, the CDR3 reads TGTGCCAGCCGCACGACTAGCACCGGGAGCAATGAGCAGTTCTTC.